This passage covers 27 T cell receptor beta chains from one sample sequenced in a study of identical twins. TCRdb called the 5' RACE reads again in MiXCR, with one record for every CDR3 protein. The data contain around 300,000 distinct CDR3 sequences, approximately 8.5% of them singletons. A further study also used this sample, focusing on yellow fever vaccine responses in identical twins.

Sequenced: memory (CD45RO+) T cells sorted from blood. The receptor set was obtained from a woman in her late teens or twenties in good health.

The chain has TRBV28 and TRBJ2-7; D may be TRBD2 (5 bases). Germline-derived CDR1 and CDR2 are MDHEN and SYDVKM. The V end lost 6 bases, the J end lost 0 bases, and 12 bases lay between the germline ends. This CDR3 region has 14 residues. The chain's CDR3 is CASRKRDTSYEQYF. In DNA, the CDR3 is TGTGCCAGCAGAAAACGGGATACCTCCTACGAGCAGTACTTC.

This clonotype occurred once. The V and J genes are TRBV6-2 or TRBV6-3 and TRBJ1-2; D gene ambiguous. The CDR3 runs 17 residues. V lost 2 bases to trimming and J lost 1 base, with 17 bases between them. Looked up from germline, CDR1 is MNHEY and CDR2 is SVGEGT. In DNA form, the CDR3 reads TGTGCCAGCAGTTACAGCGCAGGCGATGCCTATAACTATGGCTACACCTTC. Protein sequence: CASSYSAGDAYNYGYTF.

This clonotype was counted between two and nine times. The J gene is TRBJ2-5, the V gene TRBV7-9, with 11 bases fitting TRBD2. J gave up 1 base and V 3 bases, and 4 bases lay outside the gene matches. The CDR3 length is 16 residues. Germline CDR1 reads SEHNR; CDR2 reads FQNEAQ (reference sequence). The CDR3 loop reads CASSFPGTSGQETQYF. CDR3 DNA: TGTGCCAGCAGCTTCCCCGGGACTAGCGGCCAAGAGACCCAGTACTTC.

This clonotype was detected many times. The chain recombines TRBV27 with TRBJ2-3, with D unclear. V was cut by 5 bases and J by 6 bases, with 9 bases left in between. CDR3 size: 12 residues. Germline loops: CDR1 MNHEY, CDR2 SMNVEV (reference sequence). The CDR3 coding sequence is TGTGCCAGCAGTGCCACGGTTGATACGCAGTATTTT. Translating gives CASSATVDTQYF.

This clonotype has only a few counts. This chain uses TRBV6-5 with TRBJ2-1; 14 bases align to TRBD2. V was clipped by 2 bases and J by 8 bases; unmatched bases: 5. The CDR3 contains 16 residues. Germline V gene sequence: CDR1 MNHEY, CDR2 SVGAGI. In DNA form, the CDR3 reads TGTGCCAGCAGTTACCCCGGGACTAGCGGGAGTCATGAGCAGTTCTTC. Its translation: CASSYPGTSGSHEQFF.

There are many counts of this clonotype. V is TRBV6-1 and J is TRBJ2-6; TRBD1 matches at 9 bases. The CDR3 extends over 15 amino acids. After removal of 7 bases from V and 0 bases from J, the junction contained 1 base not matched to a gene. Germline-derived CDR1 and CDR2 are MNHNS and SASEGT. CDR3 in amino acids: CASKTGGSGANVLTF. The CDR3 DNA reads as TGTGCCAGCAAGACAGGGGGCTCTGGGGCCAACGTCCTGACTTTC.

This clonotype was seen only a few times. The chain carries TRBV27 and TRBJ2-2, with 9 bases lining up with TRBD1. Germline lookup yields CDR1 MNHEY and CDR2 SMNVEV (reference sequence). This CDR3 region has 15 residues. Germline trimming cut 5 bases from V and 1 base from J; bases unmatched to any gene: 2. CDR3 sequence: CASSPTGGNTGELFF. CDR3 nucleotide sequence: TGTGCCAGCAGTCCGACAGGGGGGAACACCGGGGAGCTGTTTTTT.

The chain is built from TRBV12-3 or TRBV12-4 and TRBJ1-3; D uncertain. This CDR3 is 16 amino acids long. V gave up 6 bases and J gave up 0 bases, with 15 bases separating them. CDR3 sequence reads: CASRSDWVFSGNTIYF. The CDR3 DNA reads TGTGCCAGCAGATCAGATTGGGTTTTCTCTGGAAACACCATATATTTT.

The chain joins TRBV25-1 to TRBJ2-2; 8 nucleotides align to TRBD1. Germline V gives CDR1 MGHDK, CDR2 SYGVNS. This CDR3 has 16 residues. Losses at the gene ends were 5 bases for V and 2 bases for J; bases not matched to a gene: 7. CDR3 nucleotide sequence: TGTGCCAGCAGTTCCCGGACAGGGACTAACACCGGGGAGCTGTTTTTT. Its translation is CASSSRTGTNTGELFF.

As concerns this clonotype: The junction differs from germline at one of its ends, possibly a read error. V and J are TRBV20-1 and TRBJ2-1, with 8 bases matching TRBD2. The CDR3 extends over 18 amino acids. Germline CDR1 and CDR2: DFQATT and SNEGSKA (reference sequence). The CDR3 is CRARNPPREGKSYNEQFF. DNA of the CDR3: TGCAGGGCTAGAAACCCGCCTCGGGAGGGCAAGTCCTACAATGAGCAGTTCTTC.

This clonotype occurred many times. The chain employs TRBV29-1 and TRBJ1-5; 7 nucleotides match TRBD1. The germline gives CDR1 SQVTM, CDR2 ANQGSEA. The length of the CDR3 is 14 residues. V shed 5 bases and J 2 bases; nucleotides not matched to a gene: 6. CDR3 sequence: CSVSQGGGNQPQHF. DNA for the CDR3: TGCAGCGTTTCGCAGGGGGGAGGCAATCAGCCCCAGCATTTT.

V is TRBV14 and J is TRBJ2-7, with TRBD2 matching 8 bases. Germline values: CDR1 SGHDN, CDR2 FVKESK. Germline trimming cut 4 bases from V and 7 bases from J; bases unmatched to any gene: 9. The CDR3 totals 14 residues. This CDR3 reads CASSPIGLASEQYF. The CDR3 DNA reads TGTGCCAGCAGCCCCATCGGACTAGCAAGTGAGCAGTACTTC.

There are many counts of this clonotype. This rearrangement joins TRBV5-5 to TRBJ2-5, with unresolved D. Per the germline V gene, CDR1 is SGHKS and CDR2 is YYEKEE (reference sequence). The CDR3 runs to 12 residues. Trimming removed 4 bases at V and 5 bases at J, with 9 bases between. In nucleotides, the CDR3 is TGTGCCAGCAGCCGAGACTGGGAGACCCAGTACTTC. It codes for CASSRDWETQYF.

This clonotype has a handful of counts. The chain employs TRBV27 and TRBJ1-6; D call uncertain. V lost 2 bases and J 9 bases, leaving 11 bases between the germline ends. CDR3 length equals 14 residues. Germline CDR1 and CDR2: MNHEY and SMNVEV (reference sequence). CDR3 loop: CASSLNSVGSPLHF. CDR3 sequence (DNA): TGTGCCAGCAGTTTAAACAGTGTTGGTTCACCCCTCCACTTT.

The gene calls are TRBV6-5 and TRBJ2-3, with 13 bases fitting TRBD2. The germline V gene encodes CDR1 MNHEY and CDR2 SVGAGI. The ends lost 4 bases at V and 5 bases at J; junction bases unmatched: 9. The CDR3 consists of 17 residues. CDR3: CASSSLTGLAGLDTQYF. The DNA for the CDR3 is TGTGCCAGCAGTTCCCTCACGGGACTAGCGGGGCTAGATACGCAGTATTTT.

The V gene is TRBV21-1, the J gene TRBJ2-1; no check of the table's D call, TRBD1, against the DNA was made. TRBV21-1 constitutes a pseudogene. The CDR3 length is 16 residues. The CDR3 loop reads CASSSYRGSSYNEQFF. CDR3 sequence (DNA): TGTGCCAGCAGCAGCTACAGGGGAAGCTCCTACAATGAGCAGTTCTTC.

The table lists this clonotype with a few counts. This chain connects TRBV13 to TRBJ2-3; D call uncertain. The CDR3 runs 17 residues. Germline CDR1 reads PRHDT; CDR2 reads FYEKMQ (reference sequence). The ends were cut back, 5 bases at V and 0 bases at J, with 18 bases in the middle. This CDR3 is CASSATPAGPSTDTQYF. CDR3 sequence (DNA): TGTGCCAGCAGCGCTACCCCGGCCGGGCCTAGCACAGATACGCAGTATTTT.

This chain uses TRBV4-1 with TRBJ1-2; D is perhaps TRBD1 (5 bases). Germline V gene data show CDR1 as MGHRA and CDR2 as YSYEKL. There are 14 residues in the CDR3. V dropped 7 bases and J dropped 6 bases, with 18 bases sitting between them. The CDR3 DNA reads as TGCGCCAGCACCGGCCCGGGGGTGGTAAATGGCTACACCTTC. Protein sequence: CASTGPGVVNGYTF.

This clonotype was observed many times. The rearrangement joins TRBV6-1 to TRBJ1-6, with 8 nucleotides matching TRBD1. The CDR3 length is 17 residues. The germline V gene has CDR1 MNHNS and CDR2 SASEGT. Trimming removed 4 bases from V and 5 bases from J; junction bases left unmatched: 10. The CDR3 bases are TGTGCCAGCAGTGTCTTCAGGACAGGGAAGAATAATTCACCCCTCCACTTT. Its protein is CASSVFRTGKNNSPLHF.

This clonotype was recorded many times. The chain employs TRBV3-1 and TRBJ1-3; D call uncertain. Germline assignment: CDR1 LGHDT and CDR2 YNNKEL (reference sequence). V was shortened by 3 bases and J by 0 bases, with 6 bases between the two germline ends. This CDR3 contains 14 residues. CDR3 DNA: TGTGCCAGCAGCCAGACCGACTCTGGAAACACCATATATTTT. This encodes CASSQTDSGNTIYF.

This clonotype was picked up many times. CDR3 in DNA: TGTGCCAGCAGCGCAGACAGGGGGTGGGAGCAGTACGTC. Amino acids: CASSADRGWEQYV. The V call is TRBV5-6, the J call TRBJ2-7; 9 nucleotides agree with TRBD1. This CDR3 has 13 amino acids. Trimming took 4 bases from V and 7 from J; bases not matched to a gene: 6. Per the germline V gene, CDR1 is SGHDT and CDR2 is YYEEEE.

V is TRBV14 and J is TRBJ2-1; 7 nucleotides align to TRBD2. CDR3 length: 17 amino acids. Germline V gives CDR1 SGHDN, CDR2 FVKESK. V lost 4 bases to trimming and J lost 2 bases; unmatched junction nucleotides: 11. CDR3 residues: CASSPLMGEGAYNEQFF. The DNA of the CDR3 is TGTGCCAGCAGCCCCCTTATGGGGGAGGGTGCCTACAATGAGCAGTTCTTC.

This clonotype has only a few counts. The V and J genes are TRBV2 and TRBJ2-3, with D perhaps being TRBD1 or TRBD2 (5 bases each). Germline values: CDR1 SNHLY, CDR2 FYNNEI. This CDR3 has 14 amino acids. Trimming left V 6 bases short and J 2 bases short, with 12 bases between. CDR3 bases: TGTGCCAGCAGGAGGGGCGGTGACACAGATACGCAGTATTTT. Amino acid sequence: CASRRGGDTDTQYF.

There are many counts of this clonotype. CDR3 amino acids: CASSVGVGGTGELFF. CDR3 nucleotide sequence: TGTGCCAGCAGCGTAGGGGTAGGGGGCACCGGGGAGCTGTTTTTT. The rearrangement joins TRBV9 to TRBJ2-2; D possibly corresponds to TRBD1 (6 bases). The CDR3 is 15 residues long. CDR1 SGDLS and CDR2 YYNGEE come from the germline V gene. Between the trimmed V and J ends, which lost 0 bases and 4 bases, there was a span of 10 bases.

The V and J genes are TRBV20-1 and TRBJ2-6; 13 bases align to TRBD2. The V and J ends lost 5 bases and 0 bases, in that order; junction bases with no gene match: 7. The CDR3 is 18 residues long. Germline CDR1 is DFQATT and CDR2 is SNEGSKA (reference sequence). Written as DNA, the CDR3 is TGCAGTGCTTCCCCTGGACTAGCGGGGGTCTCTGGGGCCAACGTCCTGACTTTC. This translates into CSASPGLAGVSGANVLTF.

This clonotype was detected a few times. The chain combines TRBV6-1 with TRBJ2-1; D remains unclear. Germline CDR1 MNHNS, CDR2 SASEGT. The CDR3 extends over 13 amino acids. Trimming cost V 8 bases and J 4 bases, with 12 bases left between them. The CDR3 sequence is CASGRDEYNEQFF. The CDR3 DNA sequence: TGTGCCAGCGGGCGCGACGAATACAATGAGCAGTTCTTC.

CDR3 region: CASKTLAGGEVTGELFF. The CDR3, as DNA: TGTGCCAGCAAGACACTAGCGGGAGGGGAGGTCACCGGGGAGCTGTTTTTT. The rearrangement uses TRBV2 and TRBJ2-2; 13 bases align to TRBD2. This CDR3 contains 17 residues. Germline V gene sequence: CDR1 SNHLY, CDR2 FYNNEI. J lost 4 bases, V lost 7 bases, and 9 bases had no gene match.